This TCR beta chain was found in a study of spatial heterogeneity in lung cancer. Across the whole study: In tumor regions, TCR transcript counts tracked strongly with a T cell module score from matched bulk RNA-seq. General observations from the study: Nonsynonymous mutation counts, ubiquitous and regional, were tracked by the respective counts of ubiquitous and regional expanded TCRs. Tumor T-cell coverage was an estimated 7% or so for alpha and 12% to 15% for beta chains. Higher tumor mutation counts went along with higher counts of expanded intratumoral alpha and beta TCRs.

As to time point: sample taken at primary tumor resection. Samples were obtained from around 72 donors, all untreated early-stage non-small cell lung cancer patients. This clonotype was found a few times. Its specificity is not known. TCRdb fed the 5' RACE reads into MiXCR, producing one record per CDR3 protein. The data contain about 9,900 distinct CDR3 sequences, 6.3% of them seen just once; the ten biggest clones take up 7.1%. From germline, CDR1 is DFQATT and CDR2 SNEGSKA (reference sequence). V lost 5 bases to trimming and J lost 0 bases, with 11 bases between them. The CDR3 is made up of 14 amino acids.

V gene TRBV20-1 combines with J gene TRBJ2-1; tentatively, D is TRBD1 or TRBD2 (5 bases each). Sequencing was performed on lung tumor tissue, taken at surgery. The sequence derives from a female donor with early-stage non-small cell lung cancer. The DNA of the CDR3 is TGCAGTGCTCCTCGGGGCCACTCCTACAATGAGCAGTTCTTC. It encodes CSAPRGHSYNEQFF.